This is a list of T cell receptor beta chains from one sample in a study of patients and donors after allogeneic stem cell transplantation. MiXCR, run by TCRdb on the RT-PCR reads, gives a single entry per CDR3 protein. Seen here are 190,000 or so distinct CDR3 sequences, around two fifths observed once, and the top ten hold around 35%. Sequenced input: blood, either unsorted or a sorted T cell fraction (not recorded which). All receptors derive from a human donor who was either an allogeneic HSCT recipient or a stem cell or donor lymphocyte infusion donor (not recorded which). It is not recorded whose cells these are; they may come from a transplant donor. CDR3s include the opening cysteine and the closing phenylalanine or tryptophan. Each record gives: J gene, clone size, D gene, V gene, CDR3 DNA, CDR3 protein. The D gene is left open where the match is weak. Size values are once, few and many counts, or a class for expanded clones, and some rows have none.

TRBJ1-1,few,TRBD1,TRBV5-1,TGCGCCAGCAGCTTGACTGGACAGGGTGTCACTGAAGCTTTCTTT,CASSLTGQGVTEAFF
TRBJ2-3,.,.,TRBV12-3/TRBV12-4,TGTGCCACCAATTCCAGGGGTAGTGGCACAGATACGCAGTATTTT,CATNSRGSGTDTQYF
TRBJ1-4,.,TRBD1,TRBV7-2,TGTGCCAGCAGCTTCCAGGGGGCAGGGGAAAAACTGTTTTTT,CASSFQGAGEKLFF
TRBJ2-7,.,.,TRBV5-5,TGTGCCAGCAGCTTCTCGCGGGAAGAAGAATACGAGCAGTACTTC,CASSFSREEEYEQYF
TRBJ1-1,.,.,TRBV25-1,TGTGCCAGCAGGCCTCCGGGCAGGGCCAGCACTGAAGCTTTCTTT,CASRPPGRASTEAFF
TRBJ2-1,few,.,TRBV20-1,TGCAGTGCTAGTCAAGGGGTTGGCCTCAATGAGCAGTTCTTC,CSASQGVGLNEQFF
TRBJ2-3,.,.,TRBV15,TGTGCCACCAGCAGAAAACATTCCGGGGGCACAGATACGCAGTATTTT,CATSRKHSGGTDTQYF
TRBJ1-4,.,TRBD1,TRBV14,TGTGCCAGCAGTCAGACCGCAGGGGGCGCCGACGAAAAACTGTTTTTT,CASSQTAGGADEKLFF
TRBJ2-5,.,TRBD1,TRBV12-3/TRBV12-4,TGTGCCAGCAGTGAGTCCGGGACAGGGTCGAAGACCCAGTACTTC,CASSESGTGSKTQYF
TRBJ1-4,.,TRBD1,TRBV15,TGTGCCACCAGCGACAGGGCCCATGAAAAACTGTTTTTT,CATSDRAHEKLFF
TRBJ1-1,.,.,TRBV20-1,TGCAGTGCTGCCAACAGGGATGACACTGAAGCTTTCTTT,CSAANRDDTEAFF
TRBJ1-2,.,.,TRBV5-6,TGTGCCAGCAGCTTGGACAGAAAGACCTTCTATGGCTACACCTTC,CASSLDRKTFYGYTF
TRBJ2-1,.,.,TRBV28,TGTGCCAGCAGTTTATGGCGTCGAGGGGCAGGGAGGCACAATGAGCAGTTCTTC,CASSLWRRGAGRHNEQFF
TRBJ1-2,.,TRBD1,TRBV12-3/TRBV12-4,TGTGCCAGCAGTTCCACTTTCCGGGACAGGGGGCGATCAGGCTACACCTTC,CASSSTFRDRGRSGYTF
TRBJ1-1,few,.,TRBV12-3/TRBV12-4,TGTGCCAGCAGTTTAAAGAGCACTGAAGCTTTCTTT,CASSLKSTEAFF
TRBJ2-7,.,.,TRBV15,TGTGCCACCAGCTTCCGTGCCTTCAGGGACGAGCAGTACTTC,CATSFRAFRDEQYF
TRBJ1-3,few,.,TRBV10-3,TGTGCCATCGGTAAATCCGGGGCAAATGGAAACACCATATATTTT,CAIGKSGANGNTIYF
TRBJ2-3,.,.,TRBV6-5,TGTGCCAGCAGTTACTCGGGGGGCGCAGATACGCAGTATTTT,CASSYSGGADTQYF
TRBJ2-5,.,.,TRBV6-5,TGTGCCAGCAGTTACTCAGACAGGCAAGAGACCCAGTACTTC,CASSYSDRQETQYF
TRBJ1-1,few,.,TRBV7-9,TGTGCCAGCAGCTTAGAAGGGGGAGGGAACACTGAAGCTTTCTTT,CASSLEGGGNTEAFF
TRBJ1-2,.,.,TRBV7-2,TGTGCCAGCAGCCCGCGGAGAGGAGCCTATGGCTACACCTTC,CASSPRRGAYGYTF
TRBJ2-6,.,.,TRBV12-3/TRBV12-4,TGTGCCAGCAGTTTCCAGCCTCTCTCTGGGGCCAACGTCCTGACTTTC,CASSFQPLSGANVLTF
TRBJ1-5,few,.,TRBV7-9,TGTGCCAGCAGCAGAGCGGAAAGCAATCAGCCCCAGCATTTT,CASSRAESNQPQHF
TRBJ1-2,.,.,TRBV20-1,TGCAGTGCTTCCGGGACGGACGAAACACGCGGCTATGGCTACACCTTC,CSASGTDETRGYGYTF
TRBJ1-2,.,.,TRBV7-9,TGTGCCAGCAGCCCCCGTTTTGCGGCAGGGGAGCCATTACACTATGGCTACACCTTC,CASSPRFAAGEPLHYGYTF
TRBJ1-2,.,.,TRBV4-2,TGTGCCAGCAGCCATCCGTTCAGGGGAAACTATGGCTACACCTTC,CASSHPFRGNYGYTF
TRBJ2-7,.,.,TRBV9,TGTGCCAGCAGCTCACCCACGGGACACTCCTACGAGCAGTACTTC,CASSSPTGHSYEQYF
TRBJ1-3,few,TRBD1,TRBV7-8,TGTGCCAGCAGCTACGACAGGGGTTGGAACACCATATATTTT,CASSYDRGWNTIYF
TRBJ1-6,few,TRBD1,TRBV6-6,TGTGCCAGCAGTTACTCGACGGACAGGAATTCACCCCTCCACTTT,CASSYSTDRNSPLHF
TRBJ2-4,once,.,TRBV7-8,TGTGCCAGCAGCTTTAGGGCAGCCAAAAACATTCAGTACTTC,CASSFRAAKNIQYF
TRBJ2-7,.,.,TRBV6-6,TGTGCCAGCAGTGTGGGGGACCACGAGCAGTACTTC,CASSVGDHEQYF
TRBJ2-7,few,.,TRBV5-1,TGCGCCAGCAGCTTGCAGGTTGGAGGCTCGTCCTACGAGCAGTACTTC,CASSLQVGGSSYEQYF
TRBJ2-7,few,.,TRBV6-6,TGTGCCAGCAGTTACTCAGAGGAGGGGTCCTACGAGCAGTACTTC,CASSYSEEGSYEQYF
TRBJ1-1,.,.,TRBV7-9,TGTGCCAGCAGCTCCTCCGGCTTAGAGGCTTTCTTT,CASSSSGLEAFF
TRBJ2-5,few,TRBD1,TRBV27,TGTGCCAGCAGTTCTCGACAGGGAGAGACCCAGTACTTC,CASSSRQGETQYF
TRBJ1-1,few,.,TRBV28,TGTGCCAGCAGTTTAAATGGACCTGAAGCTTTCTTT,CASSLNGPEAFF
TRBJ1-1,.,.,TRBV9,TGTGCCAGCAGCGCTCACCATGGGAGGGAGGACACTGAAGCTTTCTTT,CASSAHHGREDTEAFF
TRBJ2-2,.,TRBD1,TRBV9,TGTGCCAGCAGCGCCCGGGACAGGAACACCGGGGAGCTGTTTTTT,CASSARDRNTGELFF